One T cell receptor (beta chain) is described in this entry. This entry comes from a study of metastatic and nonmetastatic thyroid tumors. TCRdb re-called the PCR reads through MiXCR. The repertoire consists of tens of thousands of clones, with 24% occurring once and the leading ten covering about 15%. Trimming cost V 6 bases and J 5 bases, with 13 bases left between them. Germline loops: CDR1 MNHNS, CDR2 SASEGT. The CDR3 totals 13 residues. All patients were treatment-naive before thyroid surgery. The rearrangement joins TRBV6-1 to TRBJ1-2; TRBD1 is a possible D gene (6 bases). The sample taken for sequencing was tumor tissue. The TCR was taken from a female donor with papillary thyroid cancer or a benign thyroid nodule (not recorded which). Some clones in this sample may be carry-over from other donors' samples. The CDR3 DNA follows: TGTGCCAGCAGAGTCGGGACACAGTATGGCTACACCTTC. Amino acid sequence: CASRVGTQYGYTF.